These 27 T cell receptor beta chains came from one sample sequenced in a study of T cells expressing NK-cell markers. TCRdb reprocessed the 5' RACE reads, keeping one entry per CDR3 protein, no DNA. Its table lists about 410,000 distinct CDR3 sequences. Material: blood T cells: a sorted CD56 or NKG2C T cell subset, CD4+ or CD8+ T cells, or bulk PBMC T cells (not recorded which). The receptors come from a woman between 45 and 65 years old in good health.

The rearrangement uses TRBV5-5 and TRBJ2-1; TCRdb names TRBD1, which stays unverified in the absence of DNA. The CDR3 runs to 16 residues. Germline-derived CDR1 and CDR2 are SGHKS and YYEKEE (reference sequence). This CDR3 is CASSLALTGKGNEQFF.

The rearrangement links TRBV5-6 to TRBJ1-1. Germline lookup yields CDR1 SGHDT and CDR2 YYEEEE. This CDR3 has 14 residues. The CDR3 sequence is CASSLVQLNTEAFF.

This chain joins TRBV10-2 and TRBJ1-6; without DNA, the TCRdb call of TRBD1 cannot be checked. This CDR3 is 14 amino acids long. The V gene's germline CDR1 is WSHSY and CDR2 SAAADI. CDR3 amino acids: CASSEGQPLSPLHF.

This chain's CDR3 is CASSHTGTYEQYF. The chain uses TRBV4-2 and TRBJ2-7; without DNA, the TCRdb call of TRBD1 cannot be checked. The CDR3 runs 13 residues. Germline CDR1 reads LGHNA; CDR2 reads YNFKEQ.

CDR3 in amino acids: CSVGQGANEQYF. V gene TRBV29-1 combines with J gene TRBJ2-7; the TCRdb call, TRBD1, lacks DNA for checking. Per the germline V gene, CDR1 is SQVTM and CDR2 is ANQGSEA. This CDR3 contains 12 residues.

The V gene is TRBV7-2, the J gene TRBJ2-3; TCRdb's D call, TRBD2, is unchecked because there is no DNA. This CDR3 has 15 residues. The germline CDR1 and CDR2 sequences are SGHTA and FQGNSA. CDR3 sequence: CASSATSGIVDTQYF.

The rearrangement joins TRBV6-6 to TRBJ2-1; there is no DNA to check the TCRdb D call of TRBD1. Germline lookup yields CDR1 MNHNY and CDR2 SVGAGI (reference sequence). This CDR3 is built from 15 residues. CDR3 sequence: CASSPGQGFVNEQFF.

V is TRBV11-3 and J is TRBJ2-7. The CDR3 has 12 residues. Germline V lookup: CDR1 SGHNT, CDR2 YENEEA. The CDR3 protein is CASSGVVYEQYF.

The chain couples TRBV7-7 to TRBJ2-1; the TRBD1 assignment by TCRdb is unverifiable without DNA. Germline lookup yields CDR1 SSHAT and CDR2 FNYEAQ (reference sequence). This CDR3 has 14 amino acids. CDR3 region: CASSDGGRDDEQFF.

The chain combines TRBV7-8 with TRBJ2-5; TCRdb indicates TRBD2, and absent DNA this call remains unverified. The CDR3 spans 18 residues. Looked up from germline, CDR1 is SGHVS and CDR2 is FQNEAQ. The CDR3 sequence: CASSSEGPLAGVSETQYF.

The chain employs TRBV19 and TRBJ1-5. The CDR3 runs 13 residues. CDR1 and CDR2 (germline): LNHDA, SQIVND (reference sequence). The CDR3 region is CASSNDFNQPQHF.

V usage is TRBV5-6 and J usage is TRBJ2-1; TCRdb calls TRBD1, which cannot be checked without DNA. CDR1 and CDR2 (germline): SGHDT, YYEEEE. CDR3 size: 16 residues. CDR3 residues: CASSPRTGEYNVEQFF.

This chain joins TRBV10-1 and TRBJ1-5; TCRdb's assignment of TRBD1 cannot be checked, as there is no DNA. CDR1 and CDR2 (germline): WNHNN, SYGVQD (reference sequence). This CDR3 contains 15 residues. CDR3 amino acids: CASSAGRKGDQPQHF.

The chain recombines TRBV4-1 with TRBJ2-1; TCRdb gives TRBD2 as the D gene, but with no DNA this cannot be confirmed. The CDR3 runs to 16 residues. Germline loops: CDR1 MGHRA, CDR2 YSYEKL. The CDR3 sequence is CASSQGFGRNYNEQFF.

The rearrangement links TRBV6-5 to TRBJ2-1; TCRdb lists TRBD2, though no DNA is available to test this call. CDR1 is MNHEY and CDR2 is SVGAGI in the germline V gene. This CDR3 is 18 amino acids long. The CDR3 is CASSYSGLAGSSYNEQFF.

The CDR3 loop is CASSLDGQGRVETQYF. This rearrangement joins TRBV5-1 to TRBJ2-5; TCRdb proposes TRBD1, but this gene call is untestable without DNA. Per germline, CDR1 SGHRS and CDR2 YFSETQ. The CDR3 consists of 16 residues.

CDR3 loop: CATSTGGELFF. The genes are TRBV24-1 and TRBJ2-2. CDR3 length equals 11 residues. Germline CDR1 reads KGHDR; CDR2 reads SFDVKD.

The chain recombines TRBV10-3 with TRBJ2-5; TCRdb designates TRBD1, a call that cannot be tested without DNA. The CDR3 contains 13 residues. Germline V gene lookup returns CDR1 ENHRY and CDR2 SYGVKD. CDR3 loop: CATSGERKETQYF.

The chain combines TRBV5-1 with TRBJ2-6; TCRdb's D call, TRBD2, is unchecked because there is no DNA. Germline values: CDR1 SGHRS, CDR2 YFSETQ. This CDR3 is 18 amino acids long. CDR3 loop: CASSLEEVGSFGANVLTF.

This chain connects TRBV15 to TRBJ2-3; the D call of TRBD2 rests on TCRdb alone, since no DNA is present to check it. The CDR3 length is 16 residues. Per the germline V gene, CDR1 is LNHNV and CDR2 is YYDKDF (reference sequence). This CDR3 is CATSGPRLADTDTQYF.

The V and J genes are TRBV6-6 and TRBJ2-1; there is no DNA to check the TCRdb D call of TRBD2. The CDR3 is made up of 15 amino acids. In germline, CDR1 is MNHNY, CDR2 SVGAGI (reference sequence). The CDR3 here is CASSYSTSGRNEQFF.

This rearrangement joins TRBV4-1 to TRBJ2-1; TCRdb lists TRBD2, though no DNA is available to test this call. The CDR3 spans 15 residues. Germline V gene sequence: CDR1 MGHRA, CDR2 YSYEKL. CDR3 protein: CASSVLAGGFDEQFF.

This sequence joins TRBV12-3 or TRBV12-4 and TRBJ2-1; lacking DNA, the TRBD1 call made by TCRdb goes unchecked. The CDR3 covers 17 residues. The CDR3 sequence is CATQGWVAENSYNEQFF.

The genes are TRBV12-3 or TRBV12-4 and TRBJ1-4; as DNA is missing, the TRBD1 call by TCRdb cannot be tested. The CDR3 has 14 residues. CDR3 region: CASSRGTRYEKLFF.

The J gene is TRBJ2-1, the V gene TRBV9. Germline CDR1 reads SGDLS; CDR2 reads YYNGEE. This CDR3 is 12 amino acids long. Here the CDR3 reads CASSATRSEQFF.

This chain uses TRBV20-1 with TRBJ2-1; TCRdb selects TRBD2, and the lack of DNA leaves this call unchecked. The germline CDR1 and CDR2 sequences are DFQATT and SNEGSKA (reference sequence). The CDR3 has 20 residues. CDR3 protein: CSARALPRTSGRITYNEQFF.

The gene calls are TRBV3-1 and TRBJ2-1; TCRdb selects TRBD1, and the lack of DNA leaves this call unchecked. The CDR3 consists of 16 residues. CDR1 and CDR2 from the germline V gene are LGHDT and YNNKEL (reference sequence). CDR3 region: CASSPTGQSSYNEQFF.